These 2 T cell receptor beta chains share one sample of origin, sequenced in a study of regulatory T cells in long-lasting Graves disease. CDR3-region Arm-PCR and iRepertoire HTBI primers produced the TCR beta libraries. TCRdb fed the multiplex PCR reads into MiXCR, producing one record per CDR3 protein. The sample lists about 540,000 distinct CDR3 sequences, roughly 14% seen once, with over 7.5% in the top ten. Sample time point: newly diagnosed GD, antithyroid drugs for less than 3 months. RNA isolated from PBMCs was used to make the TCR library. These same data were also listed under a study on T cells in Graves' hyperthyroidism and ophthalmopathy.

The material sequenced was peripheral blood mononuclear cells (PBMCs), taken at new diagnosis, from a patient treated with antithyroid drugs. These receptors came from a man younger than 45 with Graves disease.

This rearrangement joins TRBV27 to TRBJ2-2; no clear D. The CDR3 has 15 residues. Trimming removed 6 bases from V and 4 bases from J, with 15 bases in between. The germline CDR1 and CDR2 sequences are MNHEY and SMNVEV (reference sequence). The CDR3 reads CASSPLGVSTGELFF. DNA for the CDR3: TGTGCCAGCAGCCCCCTCGGCGTCTCCACCGGGGAGCTGTTTTTT.

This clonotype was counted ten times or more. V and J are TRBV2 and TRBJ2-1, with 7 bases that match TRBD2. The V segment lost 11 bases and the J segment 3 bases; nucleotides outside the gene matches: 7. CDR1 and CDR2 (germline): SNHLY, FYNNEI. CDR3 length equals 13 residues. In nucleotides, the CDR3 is TGTGCCGGTACTAGCGACTACTACAATGAGCAGTTCTTC. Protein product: CAGTSDYYNEQFF.